This passage covers 14 T cell receptor beta chains from one sample sequenced in a study of cytomegalovirus exposure and HLA in healthy donors (dated by TCRdb to 2016 to 2017). Library prep was done by the immunoSEQ multiplex PCR assay. For the multiplex PCR, a mixture combining 60 forward primers for TCR Vbeta segments and 13 reverse primers for TCR Jbeta segments was used. The table was pulled from immuneACCESS by TCRdb, which kept in-frame rearrangements only. Such tables lose some clones; where checked, under half of the loss comes from unresolved V genes, and the rest has no known cause. In this sample the table shows about 99,000 clones, roughly 70% of which occur a single time. Less than 3.5% of the sample belongs to the ten largest clones. The source material was PBMCs. The receptors originated from a woman aged 45-59 years in good health and CMV-seronegative.

The chain is built from TRBV10-3 and TRBJ2-1; 13 bases match TRBD2. The junction had 2 bases not matched to a gene; V was cut back by 0 bases and J by 6 bases. The germline V gene has CDR1 ENHRY and CDR2 SYGVKD. This CDR3 is 16 amino acids long. The CDR3 protein is CAISESGTSGVNEQFF. Here the CDR3 DNA reads TGTGCCATCAGTGAGTCGGGGACTAGCGGGGTCAATGAGCAGTTCTTC.

About this clone itself: A read error may produce the germline difference seen at one junction end. V is TRBV7-8 and J is TRBJ1-6; tentative D call: TRBD1 (6 bases). The germline V gene has CDR1 SGHVS and CDR2 FQNEAQ. This CDR3 contains 16 residues. The CDR3 reads CASSRAGDKYSSPLHF. DNA of the CDR3: TGTGCCAGCAGCCGCGCTGGGGACAAATATAGTTCACCCCTCCACTTT.

The chain links TRBV6-1 to TRBJ2-1; D gene uncertain. This CDR3 has 15 residues. The germline V gene encodes CDR1 MNHNS and CDR2 SASEGT. V lost 4 bases and J 8 bases, leaving 18 bases between the germline ends. In nucleotides, the CDR3 is TGTGCCAGCAGTGTGATACTTACCTCGCACGATGAGCAGTTCTTC. It is translated as CASSVILTSHDEQFF.

This clone was recorded a few times. The genes are TRBV25-1 and TRBJ1-3; D is unclear. V was cut by 6 bases and J by 1 base, with 13 bases left in between. The V gene's germline CDR1 is MGHDK and CDR2 SYGVNS. This CDR3 is built from 15 residues. CDR3 bases: TGTGCCAGCAGCCCTGGAGGAGGGTCTGGAAACACCATATATTTT. It specifies CASSPGGGSGNTIYF.

CDR3: CASSQDRTYQETQYF. CDR3 in DNA: TGTGCCAGCAGCCAAGATAGGACATACCAAGAGACCCAGTACTTC. The rearrangement uses TRBV14 and TRBJ2-5; D may be TRBD1 (5 bases). Trimming cost V 0 bases and J 0 bases, with 8 bases left between them. In germline, CDR1 is SGHDN, CDR2 FVKESK. This CDR3 is 15 amino acids long.

The chain has TRBV2 and TRBJ1-5, with 10 positions matching TRBD1. Germline V gene sequence: CDR1 SNHLY, CDR2 FYNNEI. The length of the CDR3 is 14 residues. The V gene end was trimmed by 6 bases and the J gene end by 5 bases; junction bases not matched to a gene: 4. The CDR3 DNA follows: TGTGCCAGCAGCACCGGGACAGGGGATCAGCCCCAGCATTTT. Translated, it gives CASSTGTGDQPQHF.

The gene calls are TRBV2 and TRBJ2-5, with TRBD2 matching 10 bases. Trimming at V came to 4 bases and at J to 5 bases, leaving 7 bases not matched to a gene. Germline V gene lookup returns CDR1 SNHLY and CDR2 FYNNEI. The length of the CDR3 is 15 residues. CDR3 residues: CASSGQRGGVETQYF. Written as DNA, the CDR3 is TGTGCCAGCAGTGGTCAGCGGGGGGGCGTTGAGACCCAGTACTTC.

With regard to this clone: This same CDR3 is encoded by further DNA sequences in the sample. The chain employs TRBV18 and TRBJ2-1; the match to TRBD2 covers 16 bases. Germline CDR1 is KGHSH and CDR2 is LQKENI. V was clipped by 3 bases and J by 9 bases; unmatched bases: 5. The CDR3 consists of 16 residues. The CDR3: CASSPPGLAGGGEQFF. In DNA form, the CDR3 reads TGTGCCAGCTCACCCCCGGGACTAGCGGGAGGGGGTGAGCAGTTCTTC.

The V and J genes are TRBV7-2 and TRBJ2-5; D remains ambiguous. Germline values: CDR1 SGHTA, CDR2 FQGNSA. V was trimmed by 5 bases and J by 7 bases, leaving 14 bases between them. CDR3 length: 13 amino acids. CDR3 sequence (DNA): TGTGCCAGCAGCCCCATGAGATCGTCGACCCAGTACTTC. It translates to CASSPMRSSTQYF.

Points on this clone: A junction end diverges from the germline sequence, so it may reflect a read error. V gene TRBV7-7 combines with J gene TRBJ1-5; 8 bases match TRBD1. The CDR3 is 17 amino acids. The germline V gene has CDR1 SSHAT and CDR2 FNYEAQ (reference sequence). Here the CDR3 DNA reads TGTGCTAGCAGCTTAACTTCGACAGGGGCTTTGAATCAGCCCCAGCATTTT. Translated, it gives CASSLTSTGALNQPQHF.

The rearrangement joins TRBV11-1 to TRBJ2-1, with 7 bases fitting TRBD2. From germline, CDR1 is SGHAT and CDR2 FQDESV (reference sequence). The CDR3 has 16 residues. J lost 7 bases, V lost 5 bases, and 14 bases had no gene match. Here the CDR3 DNA reads TGTGCCAGCAGCCCCCGTCTAGCGGAGCCGACGAATGAGCAGTTCTTC. Amino acid sequence: CASSPRLAEPTNEQFF.

This chain links TRBV28 with TRBJ2-4, with 8 bases that match TRBD1. There are 16 residues in the CDR3. CDR1 is MDHEN, CDR2 SYDVKM, per germline. V was clipped by 6 bases and J by 1 base; unmatched bases: 8. CDR3 DNA: TGTGCCAGCAGGGCGACAGGGGCGGGGGCCAAAAACATTCAGTACTTC. This translates into CASRATGAGAKNIQYF.

V usage is TRBV5-1 and J usage is TRBJ2-7; 7 nucleotides agree with TRBD1. This CDR3 contains 19 residues. CDR1 SGHRS and CDR2 YFSETQ come from the germline V gene. The V segment lost 3 bases and the J segment 3 bases; nucleotides outside the gene matches: 21. The CDR3 DNA is TGCGCCAGCAGCTGGCCCAAGGACCAAACTACAGGGGCCGGCTACGAGCAGTACTTC. This encodes CASSWPKDQTTGAGYEQYF.

V gene TRBV5-1 combines with J gene TRBJ2-3; no reliable D call. The CDR3 is 13 amino acids. Trimming shortened V by 4 bases and J by 0 bases, and 6 bases separated the two germline ends. Germline CDR1 is SGHRS and CDR2 is YFSETQ. The CDR3 loop reads CASSVTSTDTQYF. The CDR3 nucleotides read TGCGCCAGCAGCGTCACTAGCACAGATACGCAGTATTTT.